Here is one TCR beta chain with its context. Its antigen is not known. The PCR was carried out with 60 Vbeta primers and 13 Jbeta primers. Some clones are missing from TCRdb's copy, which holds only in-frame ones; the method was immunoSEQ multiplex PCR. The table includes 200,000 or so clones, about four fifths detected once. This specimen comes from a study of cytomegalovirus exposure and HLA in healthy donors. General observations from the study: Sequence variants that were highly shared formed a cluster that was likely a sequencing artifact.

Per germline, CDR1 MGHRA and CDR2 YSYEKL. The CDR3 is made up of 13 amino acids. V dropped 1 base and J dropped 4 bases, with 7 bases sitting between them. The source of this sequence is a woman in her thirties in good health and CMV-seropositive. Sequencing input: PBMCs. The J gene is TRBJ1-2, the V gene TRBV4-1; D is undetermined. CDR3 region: CASSQAASYGYTF. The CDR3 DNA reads TGCGCCAGCAGCCAAGCCGCCAGCTATGGCTACACCTTC.